This T cell receptor beta chain was identified during a study of T cells in Graves' hyperthyroidism and ophthalmopathy. At least ten counts were recorded for this clonotype. Germline CDR1 MDHEN, CDR2 SYDVKM. This CDR3 region has 14 residues. The V end lost 3 bases, the J end lost 2 bases, and 11 bases lay between the germline ends. RNA transcripts provided the source from which TCR beta CDR3 regions were amplified. First-round RT-PCR with HTBI primers amplified the TCR CDR3 region. One entry per CDR3 protein results from TCRdb running MiXCR on the multiplex PCR reads. Among some 510,000 distinct CDR3 sequences listed, 20% to 25% were seen once.

The receptor was derived from a young man with Graves' hyperthyroidism. Sequencing was performed on blood. The rearrangement links TRBV28 to TRBJ2-7; no reliable D call. The CDR3 sequence is CASSLAFPTYEQYF. The CDR3 region has the DNA TGTGCCAGCAGTTTGGCCTTTCCGACCTACGAGCAGTACTTC. Together with reference TRBV28 and TRBJ2-7, the CDR3 gives the full variable domain: DVKVTQSSRYLVKRTGEKVFLECVQDMDHENMFWYRQDPGLGLRLIYFSYDVKMKEKGDIPEGYSVSREKKERFSLILESASTNQTSMYLCASSLAFPTYEQYFGPGTRLTVT.